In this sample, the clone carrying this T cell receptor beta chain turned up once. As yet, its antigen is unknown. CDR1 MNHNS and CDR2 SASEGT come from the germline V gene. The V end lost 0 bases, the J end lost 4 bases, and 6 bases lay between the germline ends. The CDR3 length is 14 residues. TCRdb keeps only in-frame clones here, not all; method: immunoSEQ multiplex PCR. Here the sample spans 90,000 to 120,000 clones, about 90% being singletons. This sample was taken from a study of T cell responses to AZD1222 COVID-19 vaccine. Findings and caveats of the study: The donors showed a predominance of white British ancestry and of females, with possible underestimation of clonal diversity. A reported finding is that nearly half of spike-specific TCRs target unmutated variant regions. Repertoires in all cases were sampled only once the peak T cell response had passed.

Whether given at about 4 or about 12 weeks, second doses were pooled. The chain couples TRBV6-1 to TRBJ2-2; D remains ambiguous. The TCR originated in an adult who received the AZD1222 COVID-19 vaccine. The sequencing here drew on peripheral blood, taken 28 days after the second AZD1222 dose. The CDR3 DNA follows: TGTGCCAGCAGTGAAGCGTGGTTCACCGGGGAGCTGTTTTTT. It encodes CASSEAWFTGELFF.